The 2 T cell receptor beta chains listed next were all sequenced from one sample in a study of cytomegalovirus exposure and HLA in healthy donors. PCR employed 60 Vbeta and 13 Jbeta primers. Measured with immunoSEQ multiplex PCR; TCRdb has only the in-frame clones, and not every one. The sample includes 110,000 to 150,000 clones, about 80% of them seen just once. What was sequenced was PBMCs. These receptors were taken from a female donor in good health and CMV-seronegative.

The rearrangement links TRBV27 to TRBJ2-1, with 13 bases that match TRBD2. Germline CDR1 reads MNHEY; CDR2 reads SMNVEV (reference sequence). This CDR3 has 14 amino acids. V lost 5 bases and J lost 10; bases outside the gene matches: 5. This CDR3 is CASSPRLAGGEQFF. The CDR3 nucleotides read TGTGCCAGCAGTCCCCGACTAGCGGGGGGCGAGCAGTTCTTC.

This chain links TRBV27 with TRBJ1-5, with D tentatively TRBD1 (5 bases). Germline CDR1 is MNHEY and CDR2 is SMNVEV (reference sequence). The CDR3 extends over 14 amino acids. The V and J ends lost 8 bases and 6 bases respectively, with 17 bases between them. CDR3 sequence reads: CASSLGTGGQPQHF. CDR3 bases: TGTGCCAGCTCCTTGGGGACGGGGGGTCAGCCCCAGCATTTT.